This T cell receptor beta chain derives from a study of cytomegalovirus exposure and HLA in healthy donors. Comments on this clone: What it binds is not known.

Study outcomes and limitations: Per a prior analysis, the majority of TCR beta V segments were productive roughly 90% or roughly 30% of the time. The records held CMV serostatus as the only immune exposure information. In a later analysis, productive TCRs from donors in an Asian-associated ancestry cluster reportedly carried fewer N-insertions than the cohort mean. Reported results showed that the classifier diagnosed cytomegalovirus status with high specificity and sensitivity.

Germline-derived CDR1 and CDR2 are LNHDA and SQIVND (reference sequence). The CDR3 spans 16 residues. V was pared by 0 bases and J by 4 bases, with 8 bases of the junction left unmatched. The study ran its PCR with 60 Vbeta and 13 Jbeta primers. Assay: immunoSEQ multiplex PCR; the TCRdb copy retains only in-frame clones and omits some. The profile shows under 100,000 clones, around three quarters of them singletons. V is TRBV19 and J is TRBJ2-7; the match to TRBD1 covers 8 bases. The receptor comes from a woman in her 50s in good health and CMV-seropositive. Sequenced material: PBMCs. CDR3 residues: CASSIDTRTGMYEQYF. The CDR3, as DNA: TGTGCCAGTAGTATAGACACAAGGACAGGGATGTACGAGCAGTACTTC.